The source of this TCR beta chain is a study of blood T cell repertoires in COVID-19. Study overall: Material from acute and convalescent COVID-19 was sourced from the United States, Italy and Spain. PBMCs, B-cell-depleted T cells, or T cells were the source of the cDNA or gDNA that made up the material.

Recruited during active infection, patients (from Seattle) were subsequently followed longitudinally. In the original processing: Quantification of nucleated cells was approximated via reference gene primer amplification. Libraries were prepared by immunoSEQ multiplex PCR; TCRdb keeps only in-frame clonotypes and omits some of them. V and J calls and clone size are copied from that table; D and trimming were computed from the DNA. The sample consists of 400,000 to 450,000 clones, roughly 90% of them appearing once. Trimming cost V 4 bases and J 4 bases; bases outside gene matches: 6. Germline values: CDR1 LGHDT, CDR2 YNNKEL (reference sequence). This CDR3 is 16 amino acids long.

This clonotype originated in a man younger than 35 with COVID-19, enrolled during active disease. The sample consisted of peripheral blood. The rearrangement links TRBV3-1 (or the pseudogene TRBV3-2) to TRBJ2-3; 12 bases are a match to TRBD2. CDR3 coding DNA: TGTGCCAGCAGCCCGTCTAGCGGGGGGGCCTCAGATACGCAGTATTTT. This translates into CASSPSSGGASDTQYF.